This T cell receptor beta chain was identified during a study of identical twins (dated by TCRdb to the mid-2010s). About the full investigation: The study deep-sequenced TCR alpha and beta repertoires from monozygotic twins, unrelated adults of various ages and cord blood to test whether fetal clonotypes persist. Replicate twin experiments were performed at different times using different library preparation protocols to rule out contamination. The study at large found these results: Abundant cord blood beta clonotypes carried fewer insertions; young adult naive repertoires showed a weaker similar trend, while memory repertoires showed none. Out-of-frame TCR alpha sequences shared between twins showed an excess of low generation-probability sequences compared with coincidental sharing between unrelated individuals. In monozygotic twins, out-of-frame TCR alpha sharing was systematically underestimated by recombination models, although the models agreed with sharing between unrelated individuals. A weaker excess of twin sharing was found in beta out-of-frame sequences because the signal-to-noise ratio was lowered by fewer shared sequences. Because the same donors could not be followed over many years, the conclusions relied on cross-sectional statistical analysis. Invariant T cells such as MAIT and iNKT could partly confound zero-insertion analyses, although diverse VJ usage argued against such confounding for most clonotypes.

On this clonotype itself: There is no known antigen for this receptor. No much larger clonotype is one base removed from it; base qualities were not supplied.

Every donor was a healthy Caucasian. The twin cohort comprised three pairs of female monozygotic twins, all aged about 18 to 30 years. Positive isolation kits from Invitrogen were used to isolate the CD4+ and CD8+ T cell populations. Library preparation employed 5' RACE. The data were produced on an Illumina HiSeq 2000. A universal primer binding site was added through template switching, and the final cDNA carried a unique molecular identifier so that TCR cDNA molecules could be counted accurately. Specific primers in the conserved constant-segment region were used to synthesize first-strand cDNA for the TCR alpha and beta chains. To control for contamination, every cDNA library carried two barcodes: a SMART-Mk sample barcode plus Illumina barcodes. Two successive PCR steps introduced TruSeq adapter sequences along with Illumina sample barcodes. The Illumina HiSeq platform was used with custom primers to sequence TCR alpha and beta cDNA libraries. From the authors' description of their analysis: Raw reads were processed with MiGEC to extract unique molecular identifiers, and MiXCR was used to determine CDR3 positions. Recombination models were inferred per individual with the repgenHMM and IGoR tools using an EM algorithm. Shared clonotype analysis was performed with the tcR package in R, normalizing sharing by the product of cloneset sizes. To study raw recombination without the effects of thymic and clonal selection, out-of-frame nonproductive sequences were analyzed. TCRdb's own reprocessing of the public reads used fastp at Q25 and MiXCR and kept productive beta chains. Rows are unified per CDR3 protein, each entry keeping the most common DNA and genes. The V and J calls come from TCRdb's annotation, not from the publication. Recorded for this sample are 500,000 to 650,000 distinct CDR3 sequences; approximately 20% of them occurred a single time. The ten largest clones add up to approximately 0.52% of the sample.

This same sample was also part of a study on yellow fever vaccine responses in identical twins. The second paper states: The authors reported that the T cell response to vaccination in identical twins appeared partly convergent and partly personalized. In identical twins, the study followed T cell clones that responded to the vaccine with precision.

Sequencing was carried out using CD4+ T cells sorted from blood. The receptor was derived from a young woman in good health.

The sequence in DNA is TGTGCCAGCAGCTTAAAGCGCGGGGCAAAGAGGACCGGGGAGCTGTTTTTT. This translates into CASSLKRGAKRTGELFF. The rearrangement joined TRBV7-3 to TRBJ2-2; D gene: possibly TRBD2, on 6 matching bases. Deletion took 1 base off V and 5 bases off J, with a span of 17 bases between the germline ends. Measured from the cysteine to the phenylalanine, the CDR3 is 17 residues long. Only CDR3 DNA remains: 51 bases, in frame from the first base. CDR1 is given as SGHTA and CDR2 as FQGTGA, both from the germline V gene.